The 31 T cell receptor beta chains presented below share a single source sample, sequenced in a study of blood T cell repertoires in COVID-19. Method: immunoSEQ multiplex PCR; TCRdb's copy keeps in-frame clones and lacks some. Found here are about 200,000 clones, roughly 94% of them singletons; the top ten hold 0.76%. The sample taken for sequencing was peripheral blood. The receptors originated from a man aged 25 to 40 with COVID-19, enrolled during active disease.

This chain uses TRBV30 with TRBJ1-6; D ambiguous. This CDR3 region has 15 residues. CDR1 GTSNPN and CDR2 SVGIG come from the germline V gene (reference sequence). The germline V and J ends were trimmed by 1 base and 0 bases, with 7 bases remaining between them. The CDR3 reads CAWSGGYSYNSPLHF. CDR3 in DNA: TGTGCCTGGAGTGGAGGTTACTCCTATAATTCACCCCTCCACTTT.

The J gene is TRBJ2-3, the V gene TRBV30; 7 bases agree with TRBD2. In germline, CDR1 is GTSNPN, CDR2 SVGIG (reference sequence). V lost 2 bases, J lost 0 bases, and 5 bases stayed unmatched. The CDR3 totals 15 residues. DNA for the CDR3: TGTGCCTGGAGTCCAAGCGGGGCAAGCACAGATACGCAGTATTTT. Translation: CAWSPSGASTDTQYF.

As for this clone: Sequence at one end of the junction differs from germline and may be a read error. The genes are TRBV4-1 and TRBJ1-3; 7 nucleotides align to TRBD1. Germline loops: CDR1 MGHRA, CDR2 YSYEKL. This CDR3 has 12 residues. DNA for the CDR3: TGCGCCAGCAGCTACCGGACAGGCGAAATACCCTTT. It is translated as CASSYRTGEIPF.

The V gene is TRBV10-3, the J gene TRBJ1-2; tentative D call: TRBD1 (5 bases). The CDR3 contains 14 residues. Looked up from germline, CDR1 is ENHRY and CDR2 is SYGVKD. V gave up 6 bases and J gave up 4 bases, with 15 bases separating them. CDR3 sequence (DNA): TGTGCCATCAGCCCCTCGGGGGAACCCTATGGCTACACCTTC. The encoded protein is CAISPSGEPYGYTF.

This chain connects TRBV7-9 to TRBJ1-2; TRBD1 matches 7 bases. Germline values: CDR1 SEHNR, CDR2 FQNEAQ (reference sequence). The CDR3 is 15 residues long. J gave up 2 bases and V 1 base, and 4 bases lay outside the gene matches. The CDR3 sequence is CASSLVTGKNYGYTF. CDR3 in DNA: TGTGCCAGCAGCTTAGTGACAGGGAAGAACTATGGCTACACCTTC.

The chain recombines TRBV7-6 with TRBJ2-7, with TRBD2 identical over 7 bases. The CDR3 is made up of 15 amino acids. The junction had 10 bases not matched to a gene; V was cut back by 5 bases and J by 3 bases. The germline V gene encodes CDR1 SGHVS and CDR2 FNYEAQ. The chain's CDR3 is CASSALAGRLYEQYF. DNA of the CDR3: TGTGCCAGCAGCGCCTTAGCGGGCCGACTCTACGAGCAGTACTTC.

Points on this clone: Other nucleotide sequences from this sample produce the same CDR3. J is TRBJ2-3 and V is TRBV5-1; no reliable D call. V dropped 4 bases and J dropped 4 bases, with 10 bases sitting between them. The CDR3 totals 13 residues. Germline V gene lookup returns CDR1 SGHRS and CDR2 YFSETQ. The CDR3: CASSPGLADTQYF. The CDR3 region has the DNA TGCGCCAGCAGCCCCGGGTTGGCAGATACGCAGTATTTT.

The V call is TRBV6-2 or TRBV6-3, the J call TRBJ2-3; no clear D gene. The V gene's germline CDR1 is MNHEY and CDR2 SVGEGT. This CDR3 spans 14 amino acids. V lost 2 bases and J 8 bases, leaving 14 bases between the germline ends. CDR3 loop: CASSYLVDTATQYF. The CDR3 coding sequence is TGTGCCAGCAGTTACCTCGTAGACACCGCTACGCAGTATTTT.

This chain links TRBV3-1 (or the pseudogene TRBV3-2) with TRBJ1-1, with D tentatively TRBD1 (5 bases). This CDR3 is 14 amino acids long. Trimming removed 1 base at V and 1 base at J, with 7 bases between. The germline V gene encodes CDR1 LGHDT and CDR2 YNNKEL (reference sequence). The CDR3 nucleotides read TGTGCCAGCAGCCAAGGCGGACAGAACACTGAAGCTTTCTTT. Protein sequence: CASSQGGQNTEAFF.

In its sample, this clone was seen a few times. The chain joins TRBV6-5 to TRBJ1-2, with 7 bases that match TRBD1. Per germline, CDR1 MNHEY and CDR2 SVGAGI. This CDR3 is 16 amino acids long. V lost 2 bases, J lost 0 bases, and 6 bases stayed unmatched. CDR3 sequence (DNA): TGTGCCAGCAGTTACCGCGGACAGGAAGCTAACTATGGCTACACCTTC. Protein product: CASSYRGQEANYGYTF.

The rearrangement joins TRBV5-1 to TRBJ2-7; TRBD1 agrees at 8 bases. From germline, CDR1 is SGHRS and CDR2 YFSETQ. The CDR3 covers 16 residues. Trimming took 4 bases from V and 5 from J; bases not matched to a gene: 14. The CDR3 is CASSTQRLTGVDEQYF. For the CDR3, the DNA is TGCGCCAGCAGCACTCAGAGACTGACAGGGGTCGACGAGCAGTACTTC.

The CDR3 bases are TGTGCCACCAGTGGGCGGGAAGATCAGCCCCAGCATTTT. As protein: CATSGREDQPQHF. The V and J genes are TRBV24-1 and TRBJ1-5; no clear D gene. Germline lookup yields CDR1 KGHDR and CDR2 SFDVKD. The CDR3 is 13 amino acids. V dropped 5 bases and J dropped 5 bases, with 9 bases sitting between them.

The rearrangement uses TRBV6-6 and TRBJ1-4, with TRBD1 matching 11 bases. The CDR3 length is 16 residues. Per the germline V gene, CDR1 is MNHNY and CDR2 is SVGAGI (reference sequence). The ends lost 6 bases at V and 3 bases at J; junction bases unmatched: 6. This CDR3 is CASSQGQGAANEKLFF. The CDR3, as DNA: TGTGCCAGCAGCCAAGGACAGGGGGCGGCTAATGAAAAACTGTTTTTT.

This sequence joins TRBV5-1 and TRBJ2-3; TRBD1 is a possible D gene (6 bases). Germline CDR1 and CDR2: SGHRS and YFSETQ. V was clipped by 2 bases and J by 2 bases, with 9 bases between them. The length of the CDR3 is 14 residues. The CDR3 loop is CASSLGQNTDTQYF. The DNA of the CDR3 is TGCGCCAGCAGCTTAGGACAGAACACAGATACGCAGTATTTT.

The chain uses TRBV7-9 and TRBJ1-1, with 10 bases identical to TRBD1. This CDR3 is built from 17 residues. Germline loops: CDR1 SEHNR, CDR2 FQNEAQ (reference sequence). The trim removed 4 bases at V and 1 base at J, leaving 9 bases unmatched. This chain's CDR3 is CASSSGTGAFRNTEAFF. DNA of the CDR3: TGTGCCAGCAGCTCCGGGACAGGGGCCTTTAGGAACACTGAAGCTTTCTTT.

The chain carries TRBV5-1 and TRBJ1-2; perhaps TRBD1 as D (6 bases). Germline loops: CDR1 SGHRS, CDR2 YFSETQ. The CDR3 has 14 residues. V was cut by 0 bases and J by 5 bases, with 11 bases left in between. The CDR3 is CASSLDQGSYGYTF. In nucleotides, the CDR3 is TGCGCCAGCAGCTTGGATCAGGGGAGTTATGGCTACACCTTC.

V usage is TRBV7-3 and J usage is TRBJ2-2, with a possible D match to TRBD1 (5 bases). The CDR3 loop spans 15 amino acids. With 2 bases removed from V and 2 bases from J, the gap between germline ends came to 9 bases. The V gene's germline CDR1 is SGHTA and CDR2 FQGTGA. In DNA, the CDR3 is TGTGCCAGCAGCTTAGGGGCTTATAACACCGGGGAGCTGTTTTTT. Residues: CASSLGAYNTGELFF.

The V and J genes are TRBV5-1 and TRBJ1-4, with 10 bases that match TRBD1. V lost 1 base and J lost 7; bases outside the gene matches: 4. This CDR3 region has 15 residues. CDR1 and CDR2 from the germline V gene are SGHRS and YFSETQ. The CDR3 spells CASSLLGTGVEKLFF. CDR3 in DNA: TGCGCCAGCAGCTTGTTGGGGACAGGGGTTGAAAAACTGTTTTTT.

This chain joins TRBV24-1 and TRBJ2-1, with TRBD2 identical over 7 bases. CDR1 KGHDR and CDR2 SFDVKD come from the germline V gene. The CDR3 loop spans 12 amino acids. The V and J ends lost 6 bases and 15 bases, in that order; junction bases with no gene match: 10. The DNA of the CDR3 is TGTGCCACCAGTAGGGCGGCGGGGGACTGGTTCTTC. Protein product: CATSRAAGDWFF.

The genes are TRBV18 and TRBJ2-5, with 11 bases aligning to TRBD1. The CDR3 is 15 residues long. With 6 bases clipped from V and 4 bases from J, the junction kept 7 bases outside the gene matches. From germline, CDR1 is KGHSH and CDR2 LQKENI. The CDR3, as DNA: TGTGCCAGCTCGCCCACCGGGACAGGGGGAGAGACCCAGTACTTC. Encoded protein: CASSPTGTGGETQYF.

The chain employs TRBV28 and TRBJ2-3, with 13 bases that match TRBD2. Losses at the gene ends were 4 bases for V and 4 bases for J; bases not matched to a gene: 2. CDR1 and CDR2 from the germline V gene are MDHEN and SYDVKM. The CDR3 length is 15 residues. CDR3 amino acids: CASSSGLAGSDTQYF. The CDR3 DNA reads TGTGCCAGCAGTTCGGGACTAGCGGGGTCAGATACGCAGTATTTT.

V gene TRBV6-6 combines with J gene TRBJ1-5, with TRBD1 as a possible D gene (6 bases). The V end lost 2 bases, the J end lost 7 bases, and 15 bases lay between the germline ends. Per the germline V gene, CDR1 is MNHNY and CDR2 is SVGAGI (reference sequence). The CDR3 covers 15 residues. CDR3 loop: CASSYSRTAGQPQHF. The CDR3 nucleotides are TGTGCCAGCAGTTACAGTCGGACAGCAGGCCAGCCCCAGCATTTT.

The rearrangement links TRBV28 to TRBJ1-2; 10 bases match TRBD1. The junction had 2 bases not matched to a gene; V was cut back by 0 bases and J by 7 bases. The CDR3 spans 14 residues. The germline V gene has CDR1 MDHEN and CDR2 SYDVKM. CDR3 residues: CASSLWDRGVGYTF. For the CDR3, the DNA is TGTGCCAGCAGTTTATGGGACAGGGGGGTTGGCTACACCTTC.

V is TRBV3-1 (or the pseudogene TRBV3-2) and J is TRBJ2-3; D perhaps matches TRBD2 (6 bases). The V gene's germline CDR1 is LGHDT and CDR2 YNNKEL (reference sequence). CDR3 length: 12 amino acids. The V and J ends lost 4 bases and 7 bases respectively, with 9 bases between them. For the CDR3, the DNA is TGTGCCAGCAGCCTGGGGGGAAATACGCAGTATTTT. Its protein is CASSLGGNTQYF.

This clone was detected once. The chain recombines TRBV27 with TRBJ1-4; TRBD1 matches 10 bases. Trimming cost V 3 bases and J 11 bases; bases outside gene matches: 6. The CDR3 is 14 amino acids. CDR1 is MNHEY and CDR2 is SMNVEV in the germline V gene (reference sequence). CDR3 coding DNA: TGTGCCAGCAGTTTCAGACAGGGGGCGAGGAAACTGTTTTTT. Translated: CASSFRQGARKLFF.

The V gene is TRBV19, the J gene TRBJ1-6, with a possible D match to TRBD1 (6 bases). Trimming stripped 6 bases from V and 5 bases from J, with 14 bases between. This CDR3 is 15 amino acids long. CDR1 and CDR2 from the germline V gene are LNHDA and SQIVND (reference sequence). Here the CDR3 DNA reads TGTGCCAGTAGCGAAACGGGACAACATAATTCACCCCTCCACTTT. Translation gives CASSETGQHNSPLHF.

The chain has TRBV9 and TRBJ1-5; tentative D call: TRBD1 (5 bases). CDR3 size: 15 residues. Trimming stripped 2 bases from V and 1 base from J, with 10 bases between. Per germline, CDR1 SGDLS and CDR2 YYNGEE. The CDR3 sequence: CASSVTASSNQPQHF. The DNA of the CDR3 is TGTGCCAGCAGCGTGACAGCCTCCAGCAATCAGCCCCAGCATTTT.

The chain uses TRBV6-5 and TRBJ2-2; a possible D gene is TRBD2 (6 bases). This CDR3 has 15 amino acids. Deletions cut 0 bases from V and 4 bases from J, with 9 bases between. The germline V gene has CDR1 MNHEY and CDR2 SVGAGI. CDR3 loop: CASSYSGLTTGELFF. CDR3 nucleotides: TGTGCCAGCAGTTACTCGGGACTGACCACCGGGGAGCTGTTTTTT.

The rearrangement links TRBV10-3 to TRBJ1-4; D not resolved. Looked up from germline, CDR1 is ENHRY and CDR2 is SYGVKD. V lost 5 bases, J lost 7 bases, and 14 bases lay in between. This CDR3 comprises 14 residues. The CDR3 DNA reads as TGTGCCATCAGTTCCGGGCTAGAGGGTGAAAAACTGTTTTTT. Amino acids: CAISSGLEGEKLFF.

The chain has TRBV6-6 and TRBJ1-2; 7 bases are shared with TRBD1. Germline V CDR1 and CDR2: MNHNY, SVGAGI (reference sequence). The CDR3 totals 16 residues. Germline trimming cut 2 bases from V and 4 bases from J; bases unmatched to any gene: 10. CDR3 sequence (DNA): TGTGCCAGCAGTTACCCGGCGACAGGGCGAAGCTATGGCTACACCTTC. Protein product: CASSYPATGRSYGYTF.

The gene calls are TRBV21-1 and TRBJ2-5; TRBD1 is the table's D call, not checked against the DNA. TRBV21-1 represents a pseudogene. This CDR3 spans 18 amino acids. The CDR3 is CASSKTGAPLKSQETQYF. CDR3 nucleotides: TGTGCCAGCAGCAAGACTGGGGCCCCCCTTAAATCACAAGAGACCCAGTACTTC.